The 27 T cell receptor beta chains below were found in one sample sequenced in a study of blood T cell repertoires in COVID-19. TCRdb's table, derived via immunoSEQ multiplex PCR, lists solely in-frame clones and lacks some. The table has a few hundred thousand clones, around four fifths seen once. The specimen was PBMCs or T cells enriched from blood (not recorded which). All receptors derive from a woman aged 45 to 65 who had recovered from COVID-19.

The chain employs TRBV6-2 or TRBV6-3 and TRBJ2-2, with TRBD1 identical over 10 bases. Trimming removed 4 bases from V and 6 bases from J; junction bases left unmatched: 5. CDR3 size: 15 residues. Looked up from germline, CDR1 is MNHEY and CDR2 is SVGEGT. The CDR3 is CASSWDRGGAGELFF. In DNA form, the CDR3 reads TGTGCCAGCAGTTGGGACAGGGGAGGTGCCGGGGAGCTGTTTTTT.

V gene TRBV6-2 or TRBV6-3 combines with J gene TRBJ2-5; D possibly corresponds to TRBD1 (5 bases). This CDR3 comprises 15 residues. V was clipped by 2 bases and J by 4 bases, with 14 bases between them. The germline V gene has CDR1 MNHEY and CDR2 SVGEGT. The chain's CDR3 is CASSYGALTSETQYF. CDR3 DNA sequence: TGTGCCAGCAGTTACGGGGCGTTGACATCAGAGACCCAGTACTTC.

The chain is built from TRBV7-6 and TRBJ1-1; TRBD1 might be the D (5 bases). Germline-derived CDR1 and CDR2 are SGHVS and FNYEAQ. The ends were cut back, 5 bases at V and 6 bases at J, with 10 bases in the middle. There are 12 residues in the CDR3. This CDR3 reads CASSQDTSEAFF. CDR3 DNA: TGTGCCAGCAGCCAGGACACCTCTGAAGCTTTCTTT.

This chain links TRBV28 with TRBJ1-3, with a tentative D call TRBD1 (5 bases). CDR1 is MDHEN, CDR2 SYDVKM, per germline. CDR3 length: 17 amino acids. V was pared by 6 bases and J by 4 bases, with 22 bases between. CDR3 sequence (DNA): TGTGCCAGCAGCCCCTCGTGGGGGGTGGGCAAGGGAAACACCATATATTTT. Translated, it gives CASSPSWGVGKGNTIYF.

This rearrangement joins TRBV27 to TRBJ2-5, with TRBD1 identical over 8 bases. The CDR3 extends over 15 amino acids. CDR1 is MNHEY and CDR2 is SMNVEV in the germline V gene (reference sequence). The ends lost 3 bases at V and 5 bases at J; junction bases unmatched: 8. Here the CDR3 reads CASSFSGGRRETQYF. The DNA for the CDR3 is TGTGCCAGCAGTTTTTCAGGGGGCAGGAGGGAGACCCAGTACTTC.

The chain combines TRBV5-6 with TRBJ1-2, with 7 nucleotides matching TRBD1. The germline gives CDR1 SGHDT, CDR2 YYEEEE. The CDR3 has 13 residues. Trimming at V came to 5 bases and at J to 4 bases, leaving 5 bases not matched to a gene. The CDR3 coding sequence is TGTGCCAGCAGGCAACAGGGGACCTATGGCTACACCTTC. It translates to CASRQQGTYGYTF.

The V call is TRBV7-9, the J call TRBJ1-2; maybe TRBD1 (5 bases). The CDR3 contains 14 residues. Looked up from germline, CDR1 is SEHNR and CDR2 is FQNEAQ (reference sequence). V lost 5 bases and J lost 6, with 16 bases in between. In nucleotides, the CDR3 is TGTGCCAGCAGCCCCCTGGGGGGGTCCGATGGCTACACCTTC. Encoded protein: CASSPLGGSDGYTF.

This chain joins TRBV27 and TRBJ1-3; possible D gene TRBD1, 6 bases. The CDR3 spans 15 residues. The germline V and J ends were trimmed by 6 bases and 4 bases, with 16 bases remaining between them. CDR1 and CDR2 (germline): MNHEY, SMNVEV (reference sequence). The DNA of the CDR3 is TGTGCCAGCAGCTTTCTGGGGGCAGGAGGAAACACCATATATTTT. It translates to CASSFLGAGGNTIYF.

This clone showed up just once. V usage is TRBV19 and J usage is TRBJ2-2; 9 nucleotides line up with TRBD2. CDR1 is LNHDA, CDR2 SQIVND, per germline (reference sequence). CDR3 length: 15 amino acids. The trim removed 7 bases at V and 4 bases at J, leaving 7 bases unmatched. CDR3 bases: TGTGCCAGTACAGAGCGGGGGGTTGGCACCGGGGAGCTGTTTTTT. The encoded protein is CASTERGVGTGELFF.

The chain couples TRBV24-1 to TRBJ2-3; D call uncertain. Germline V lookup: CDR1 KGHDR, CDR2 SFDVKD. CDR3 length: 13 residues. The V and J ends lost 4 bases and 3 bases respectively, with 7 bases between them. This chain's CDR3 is CATSDRTTDTQYF. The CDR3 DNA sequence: TGTGCCACCAGTGACCGTACAACAGATACGCAGTATTTT.

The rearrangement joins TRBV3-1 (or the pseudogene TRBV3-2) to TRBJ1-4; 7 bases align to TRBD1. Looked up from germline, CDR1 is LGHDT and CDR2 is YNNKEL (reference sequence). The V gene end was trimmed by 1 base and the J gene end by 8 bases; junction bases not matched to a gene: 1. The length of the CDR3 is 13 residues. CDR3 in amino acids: CASSQATGEKLFF. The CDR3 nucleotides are TGTGCCAGCAGCCAAGCGACAGGGGAAAAACTGTTTTTT.

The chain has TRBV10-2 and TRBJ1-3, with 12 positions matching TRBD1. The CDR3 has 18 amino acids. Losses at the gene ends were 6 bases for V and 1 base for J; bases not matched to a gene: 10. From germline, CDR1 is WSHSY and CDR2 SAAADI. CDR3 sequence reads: CASRAGTGGASSGNTIYF. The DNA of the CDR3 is TGCGCCAGCAGGGCCGGGACAGGGGGCGCATCATCTGGAAACACCATATATTTT.

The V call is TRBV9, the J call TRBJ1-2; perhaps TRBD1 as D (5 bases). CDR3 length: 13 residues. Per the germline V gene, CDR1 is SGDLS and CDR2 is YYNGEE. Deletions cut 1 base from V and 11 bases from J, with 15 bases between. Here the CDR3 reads CASSVTGGKGYTF. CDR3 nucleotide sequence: TGTGCCAGCAGCGTAACTGGGGGGAAGGGGTACACCTTC.

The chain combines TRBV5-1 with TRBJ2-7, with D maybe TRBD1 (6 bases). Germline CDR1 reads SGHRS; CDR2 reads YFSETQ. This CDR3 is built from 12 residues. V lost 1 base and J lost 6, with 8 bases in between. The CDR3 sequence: CASSLTGPEQYF. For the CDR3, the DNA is TGCGCCAGCAGCTTGACAGGGCCCGAGCAGTACTTC.

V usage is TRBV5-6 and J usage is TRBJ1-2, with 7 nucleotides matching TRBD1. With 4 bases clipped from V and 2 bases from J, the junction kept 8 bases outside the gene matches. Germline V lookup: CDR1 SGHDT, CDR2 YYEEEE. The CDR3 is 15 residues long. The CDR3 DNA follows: TGTGCCAGCAGCGGTAACAGGGGCTTAAACTATGGCTACACCTTC. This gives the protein CASSGNRGLNYGYTF.

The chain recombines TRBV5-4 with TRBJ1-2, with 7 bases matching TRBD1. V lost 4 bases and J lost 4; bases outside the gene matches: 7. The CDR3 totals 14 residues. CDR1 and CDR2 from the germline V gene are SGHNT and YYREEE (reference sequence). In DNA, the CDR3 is TGTGCCAGCAGCGCCGGACAGGCCCGCTATGGCTACACCTTC. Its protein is CASSAGQARYGYTF.

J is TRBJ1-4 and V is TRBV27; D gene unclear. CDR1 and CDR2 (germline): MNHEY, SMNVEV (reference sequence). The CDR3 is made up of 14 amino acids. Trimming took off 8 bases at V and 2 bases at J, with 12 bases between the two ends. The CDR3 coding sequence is TGTGCCAGCCCCCGGACTAATACTAATGAAAAACTGTTTTTT. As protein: CASPRTNTNEKLFF.

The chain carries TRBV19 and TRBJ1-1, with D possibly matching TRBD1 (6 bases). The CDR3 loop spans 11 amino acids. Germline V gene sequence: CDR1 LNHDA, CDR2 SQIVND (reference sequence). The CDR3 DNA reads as TGTAAAACAGGGTCGAACACTGAAGCTTTCTTT. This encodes CKTGSNTEAFF.

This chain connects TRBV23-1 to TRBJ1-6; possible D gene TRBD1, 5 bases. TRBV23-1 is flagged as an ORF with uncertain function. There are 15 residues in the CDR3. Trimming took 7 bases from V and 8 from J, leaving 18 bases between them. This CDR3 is CASTTRSGVDSPLHF. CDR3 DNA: TGCGCCAGCACAACCAGATCGGGGGTTGATTCACCCCTCCACTTT.

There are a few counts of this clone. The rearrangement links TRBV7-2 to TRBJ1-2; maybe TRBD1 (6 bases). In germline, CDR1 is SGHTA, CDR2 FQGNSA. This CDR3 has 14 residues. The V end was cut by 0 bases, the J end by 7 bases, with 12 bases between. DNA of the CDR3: TGTGCCAGCAGCTTAGCGCTACAGGGACGTGGCTACACCTTC. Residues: CASSLALQGRGYTF.

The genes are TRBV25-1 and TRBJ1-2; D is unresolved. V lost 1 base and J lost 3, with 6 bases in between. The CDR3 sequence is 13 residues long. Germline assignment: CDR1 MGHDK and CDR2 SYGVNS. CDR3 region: CASSESRHYGYTF. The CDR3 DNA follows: TGTGCCAGCAGTGAATCCAGGCACTATGGCTACACCTTC.

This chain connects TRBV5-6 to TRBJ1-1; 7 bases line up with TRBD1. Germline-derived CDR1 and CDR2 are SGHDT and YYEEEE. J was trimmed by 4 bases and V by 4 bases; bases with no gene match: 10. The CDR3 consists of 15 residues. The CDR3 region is CASSLLISGGTEAFF. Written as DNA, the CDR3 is TGTGCCAGCAGCCTTCTCATTTCAGGGGGCACTGAAGCTTTCTTT.

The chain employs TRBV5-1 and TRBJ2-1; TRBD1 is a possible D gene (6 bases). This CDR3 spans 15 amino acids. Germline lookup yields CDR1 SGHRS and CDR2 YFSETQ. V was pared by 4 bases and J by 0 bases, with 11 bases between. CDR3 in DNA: TGCGCCAGCAGCCGGACAGCTAGCTCCTACAATGAGCAGTTCTTC. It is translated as CASSRTASSYNEQFF.

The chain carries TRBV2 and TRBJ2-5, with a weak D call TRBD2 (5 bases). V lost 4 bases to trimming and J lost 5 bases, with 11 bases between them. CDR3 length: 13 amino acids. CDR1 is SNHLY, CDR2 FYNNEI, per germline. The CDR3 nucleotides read TGTGCCAGCAGTGGGGCCAGAGGGGAGACCCAGTACTTC. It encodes CASSGARGETQYF. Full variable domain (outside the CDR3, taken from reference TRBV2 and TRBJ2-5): EPEVTQTPSHQVTQMGQEVILRCVPISNHLYFYWYRQILGQKVEFLVSFYNNEISEKSEIFDDQFSVERPDGSNFTLKIRSTKLEDSAMYFCASSGARGETQYFGPGTRLLVL.

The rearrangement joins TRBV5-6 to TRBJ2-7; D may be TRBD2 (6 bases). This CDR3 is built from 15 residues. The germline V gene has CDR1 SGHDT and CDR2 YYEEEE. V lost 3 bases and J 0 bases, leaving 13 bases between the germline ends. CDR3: CASSSGDFSSYEQYF. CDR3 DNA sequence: TGTGCCAGCAGCTCCGGGGACTTCAGCTCCTACGAGCAGTACTTC.

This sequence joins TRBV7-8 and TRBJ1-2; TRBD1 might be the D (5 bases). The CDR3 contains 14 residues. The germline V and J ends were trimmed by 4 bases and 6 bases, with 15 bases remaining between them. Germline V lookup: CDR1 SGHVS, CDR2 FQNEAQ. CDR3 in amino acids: CASSSPIGGDGYTF. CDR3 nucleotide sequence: TGTGCCAGCAGCTCCCCGATTGGGGGGGATGGCTACACCTTC.

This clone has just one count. The chain's CDR3 is CASSLEDSPQETQYF. CDR3 nucleotide sequence: TGTGCCAGCAGCTTGGAGGACAGCCCCCAAGAGACCCAGTACTTC. V gene TRBV5-6 combines with J gene TRBJ2-5, with D possibly matching TRBD1 (6 bases). The CDR3 runs 15 residues. The germline V gene has CDR1 SGHDT and CDR2 YYEEEE. Trimming took 0 bases from V and 1 from J, leaving 10 bases between them.